This TCR beta chain was sequenced during a study of blood T cell repertoires in COVID-19. As for the study in general: COVID-19 samples collected from the United States, Italy and Spain covered acute and convalescent phases.

The V end lost 4 bases, the J end lost 4 bases, and 13 bases lay between the germline ends. The CDR3 consists of 14 residues. Germline V lookup: CDR1 MNHEY, CDR2 SVGAGI. Authors' processing steps: Reference gene primer amplification gave estimated nucleated cell counts. Generated by immunoSEQ multiplex PCR, the TCRdb table keeps only in-frame clones and is missing some. That table is the source of V, J and clone size, and D and trimming were worked out from the DNA. The table has roughly 150,000 clones, about 86% seen once; the top ten hold roughly 19%. This clonotype was sampled from a woman aged 70-85 years who had recovered from COVID-19. Sequenced input: peripheral blood. The chain recombines TRBV6-5 with TRBJ1-2, with a tentative D call TRBD1 (6 bases). The CDR3 sequence: CASSLGGGGYGYTF. In DNA form, the CDR3 reads TGTGCCAGCAGTTTAGGGGGGGGAGGCTATGGCTACACCTTC.